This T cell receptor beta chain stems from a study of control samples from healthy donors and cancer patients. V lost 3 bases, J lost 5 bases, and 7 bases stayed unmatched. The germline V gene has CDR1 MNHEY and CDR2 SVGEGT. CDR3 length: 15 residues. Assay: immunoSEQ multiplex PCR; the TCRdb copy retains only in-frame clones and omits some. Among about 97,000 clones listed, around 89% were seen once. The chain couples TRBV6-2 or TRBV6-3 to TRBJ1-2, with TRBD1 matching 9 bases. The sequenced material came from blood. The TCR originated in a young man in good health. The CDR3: CASSYRPGQGYGYTF. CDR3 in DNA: TGTGCCAGCAGTTATCGTCCGGGACAGGGTTATGGCTACACCTTC.